This T cell receptor beta chain derives from a study of pediatric ulcerative colitis. Germline V gene sequence: CDR1 LNHDA, CDR2 SQIVND (reference sequence). Trimming cost V 6 bases and J 4 bases; bases outside gene matches: 8. The CDR3 is made up of 14 amino acids. During colonoscopy, one to two rectal pinch biopsies were collected. Data came from immunoSEQ multiplex PCR; TCRdb stores just in-frame clones and leaves some out. This sample has about 36,000 clones, with approximately 73% found just once. As to this clone: Antigen: not known.

Study-wide results and limits: A couple of patients' blood samples yielded substantially fewer templates.

This chain connects TRBV19 to TRBJ2-7, with 8 bases identical to TRBD1. Sequenced: gut tissue. This receptor was obtained from a boy aged 5-17 years with moderate ulcerative colitis. CDR3 protein: CASSAGQEIYEQYF. For the CDR3, the DNA is TGTGCCAGTAGCGCGGGACAGGAGATTTACGAGCAGTACTTC.